These 10 T cell receptor beta chains were sequenced from one sample in a study of CD4+ T cells in melanoma. TCRdb keeps only in-frame clones here, not all; method: immunoSEQ multiplex PCR. This table has 10,000 or so clones, roughly 60% appearing once. The sequencing input was cells from a culture (not recorded whether cultured in vitro). These receptors originate from a human donor with melanoma.

The chain has TRBV7-3 and TRBJ1-1; D is possibly TRBD1 (6 bases). The CDR3 has 14 amino acids. The germline V and J ends were trimmed by 3 bases and 1 base, with 9 bases remaining between them. Germline CDR1 and CDR2: SGHTA and FQGTGA. CDR3 sequence: CASSLTGPNTEAFF. Here the CDR3 DNA reads TGTGCCAGCAGCTTGACAGGACCGAACACTGAAGCTTTCTTT.

The chain joins TRBV5-6 to TRBJ1-3, with 8 bases fitting TRBD1. Germline CDR1 reads SGHDT; CDR2 reads YYEEEE. CDR3 size: 15 residues. Trimming removed 3 bases from V and 11 bases from J; junction bases left unmatched: 13. The CDR3 coding sequence is TGTGCCAGCAGCTCCCGGACAGGGTATATTAGAGCCATATATTTT. It translates to CASSSRTGYIRAIYF.

This clone appeared a few times. The genes are TRBV30 and TRBJ1-6, with a tentative D call TRBD1 (6 bases). With 0 bases removed from V and 6 bases from J, the gap between germline ends came to 12 bases. CDR1 is GTSNPN and CDR2 is SVGIG in the germline V gene (reference sequence). This CDR3 region has 15 residues. The CDR3 reads CAWSVLPGANSPLHF. CDR3 coding DNA: TGTGCCTGGAGTGTACTACCGGGGGCTAATTCACCCCTCCACTTT.

In this sample, this clone turned up a few times. This chain links TRBV19 with TRBJ2-5; TRBD1 agrees at 7 bases. The ends lost 7 bases at V and 3 bases at J; junction bases unmatched: 5. This CDR3 region has 13 residues. Germline assignment: CDR1 LNHDA and CDR2 SQIVND (reference sequence). CDR3 sequence reads: CASKDRSKETQYF. DNA of the CDR3: TGTGCCAGTAAGGACAGGTCCAAAGAGACCCAGTACTTC.

V and J are TRBV11-2 and TRBJ2-7; 8 nucleotides match TRBD1. Trimming removed 6 bases from V and 4 bases from J; junction bases left unmatched: 8. This CDR3 contains 14 residues. Germline lookup yields CDR1 SGHAT and CDR2 FQNNGV. CDR3 DNA sequence: TGTGCCAGCAGACCAAACAGGGGGAAGTACGAGCAGTACTTC. It specifies CASRPNRGKYEQYF.

The chain uses TRBV5-1 and TRBJ1-5; D is perhaps TRBD1 (5 bases). V gave up 0 bases and J gave up 4 bases, with 5 bases separating them. This CDR3 has 13 residues. Germline-derived CDR1 and CDR2 are SGHRS and YFSETQ. The CDR3 region is CASSLGQNQPQHF. The CDR3 DNA sequence: TGCGCCAGCAGCTTGGGACAGAATCAGCCCCAGCATTTT. Complete variable domain (other parts from reference TRBV5-1 and TRBJ1-5): KAGVTQTPRYLIKTRGQQVTLSCSPISGHRSVSWYQQTPGQGLQFLFEYFSETQRNKGNFPGRFSGRQFSNSRSEMNVSTLELGDSALYLCASSLGQNQPQHFGDGTRLSIL.

The gene calls are TRBV19 and TRBJ2-2; a weak D match, TRBD1 (5 bases). The CDR3 totals 13 residues. Trimming shortened V by 1 base and J by 7 bases, and 7 bases separated the two germline ends. Germline assignment: CDR1 LNHDA and CDR2 SQIVND (reference sequence). This CDR3 is CASSIGQIGELFF. The CDR3 DNA reads TGTGCCAGTAGTATAGGACAGATCGGGGAGCTGTTTTTT. Variable domain in full (rest from reference TRBV19 and TRBJ2-2): DGGITQSPKYLFRKEGQNVTLSCEQNLNHDAMYWYRQDPGQGLRLIYYSQIVNDFQKGDIAEGYSVSREKKESFPLTVTSAQKNPTAFYLCASSIGQIGELFFGEGSRLTVL.

This clone has a single count. The chain has TRBV6-5 and TRBJ2-1; 9 bases fit TRBD1. Germline V CDR1 and CDR2: MNHEY, SVGAGI. Trimming at V came to 0 bases and at J to 13 bases, leaving 13 bases not matched to a gene. The CDR3 contains 16 residues. DNA of the CDR3: TGTGCCAGCAGTTACTCCATCGTTAAGACGGGACAGGGACAGTTCTTC. Residues: CASSYSIVKTGQGQFF.

J is TRBJ1-6 and V is TRBV6-1; D may be TRBD1 (5 bases). Germline V gene sequence: CDR1 MNHNS, CDR2 SASEGT. The V end lost 7 bases, the J end lost 7 bases, and 14 bases lay between the germline ends. CDR3 length equals 14 residues. CDR3 sequence: CASTRDHVNSPLHF. Here the CDR3 DNA reads TGTGCCAGCACCAGGGACCACGTAAATTCACCCCTCCACTTT.

V is TRBV7-7 and J is TRBJ2-2, with D tentatively TRBD1 (6 bases). The V end lost 5 bases, the J end lost 2 bases, and 12 bases lay between the germline ends. The CDR3 length is 15 residues. The germline V gene has CDR1 SSHAT and CDR2 FNYEAQ (reference sequence). CDR3 protein: CASSPRGYNTGELFF. For the CDR3, the DNA is TGTGCCAGCAGCCCCAGGGGCTATAACACCGGGGAGCTGTTTTTT.